This T cell receptor (beta chain) comes out of a study of T cell responses to AZD1222 COVID-19 vaccine. The study's findings and limits: Increases in Spike-specific TCR breadth and depth were seen after two AZD1222 doses. Baseline seropositives among AZD1222 recipients totaled only five or six.

Germline loops: CDR1 SGHRS, CDR2 YFSETQ. There are 15 residues in the CDR3. V dropped 4 bases and J dropped 6; count of bases not matched to a gene: 8. In regard to this clone: What it binds is not known.

Assay: immunoSEQ multiplex PCR; the TCRdb copy retains only in-frame clones and omits some. In the table there are roughly 140,000 clones, about 90% of which are singletons. The material was peripheral blood, obtained on day 0 of AZD1222 vaccination. The clonotype was recovered from an adult in good health. The V and J genes are TRBV5-1 and TRBJ2-1, with 9 bases fitting TRBD2. The CDR3 here is CASSHGSGRLNEQFF. The CDR3 DNA reads TGCGCCAGCAGCCACGGAAGCGGGAGGCTCAATGAGCAGTTCTTC.